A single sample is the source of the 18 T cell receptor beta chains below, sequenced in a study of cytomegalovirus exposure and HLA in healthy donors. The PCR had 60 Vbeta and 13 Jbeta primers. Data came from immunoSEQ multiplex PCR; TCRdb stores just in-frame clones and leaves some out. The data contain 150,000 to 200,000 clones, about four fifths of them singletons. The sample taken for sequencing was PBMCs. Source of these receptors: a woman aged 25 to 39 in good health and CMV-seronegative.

CDR3 nucleotide sequence: TGCGCCAGCACCCAACACAGGGGGATCACAGATACGCAGTATTTT. As protein: CASTQHRGITDTQYF. The chain recombines TRBV23-1 with TRBJ2-3; 8 bases map to TRBD1. TRBV23-1 is filed as an ORF, its function uncertain. V trimming: 7 bases; J trimming: 2 bases; junction bases outside the gene matches: 8. This CDR3 has 15 amino acids.

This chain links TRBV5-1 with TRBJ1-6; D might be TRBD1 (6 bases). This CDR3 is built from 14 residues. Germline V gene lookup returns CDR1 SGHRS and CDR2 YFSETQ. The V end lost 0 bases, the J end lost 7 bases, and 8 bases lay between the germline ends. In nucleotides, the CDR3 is TGCGCCAGCAGCTTGGACAGGGAGAATTCACCCCTCCACTTT. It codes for CASSLDRENSPLHF.

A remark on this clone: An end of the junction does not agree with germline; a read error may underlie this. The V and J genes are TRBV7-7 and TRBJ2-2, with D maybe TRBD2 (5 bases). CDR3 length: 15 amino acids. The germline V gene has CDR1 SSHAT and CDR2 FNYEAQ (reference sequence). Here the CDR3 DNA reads TGTGCTAGCAGCTTAGGAGCGGTGAACACCGGGGAGCTGTTTTTT. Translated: CASSLGAVNTGELFF. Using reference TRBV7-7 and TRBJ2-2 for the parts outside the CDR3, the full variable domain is GAGVSQSPRYKVTKRGQDVTLRCDPISSHATLYWYQQALGQGPEFLTYFNYEAQPDKSGLPSDRFSAERPEGSISTLTIQRTEQRDSAMYRCASSLGAVNTGELFFGEGSRLTVL.

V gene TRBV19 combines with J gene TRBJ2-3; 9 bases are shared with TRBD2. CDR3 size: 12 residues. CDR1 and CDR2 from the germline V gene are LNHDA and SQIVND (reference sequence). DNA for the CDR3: TGTGCTTCTAGCGGGACCACAGATACGCAGTATTTT. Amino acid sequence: CASSGTTDTQYF.

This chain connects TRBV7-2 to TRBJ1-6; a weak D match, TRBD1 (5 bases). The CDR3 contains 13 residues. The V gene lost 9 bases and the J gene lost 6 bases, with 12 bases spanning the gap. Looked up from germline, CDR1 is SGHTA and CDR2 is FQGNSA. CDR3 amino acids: CASTGLPNSPLHF. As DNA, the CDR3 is TGTGCCAGTACGGGACTCCCTAATTCACCCCTCCACTTT.

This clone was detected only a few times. The CDR3 loop reads CASSASGATDTQYF. The CDR3 DNA reads as TGTGCCAGCAGCGCTAGCGGGGCCACAGATACGCAGTATTTT. The gene calls are TRBV6-4 and TRBJ2-3; TRBD2 aligns across 9 bases. Germline V gene data show CDR1 as MRHNA and CDR2 as SNTAGT. The CDR3 is made up of 14 amino acids. Trimming cost V 6 bases and J 2 bases; bases outside gene matches: 3.

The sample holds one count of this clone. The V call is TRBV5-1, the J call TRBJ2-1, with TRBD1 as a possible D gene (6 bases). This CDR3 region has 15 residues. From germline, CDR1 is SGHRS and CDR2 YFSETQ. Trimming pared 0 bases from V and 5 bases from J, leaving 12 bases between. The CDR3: CASSLEPGANNEQFF. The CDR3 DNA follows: TGCGCCAGCAGCTTGGAACCAGGGGCCAACAATGAGCAGTTCTTC.

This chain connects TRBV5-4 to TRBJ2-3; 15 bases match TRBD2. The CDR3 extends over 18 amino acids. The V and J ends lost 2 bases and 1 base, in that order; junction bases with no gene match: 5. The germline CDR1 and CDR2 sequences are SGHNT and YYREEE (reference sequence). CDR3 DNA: TGTGCCAGCAGCTTAAGGACTAGCGGGGGGGCGGGCACAGATACGCAGTATTTT. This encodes CASSLRTSGGAGTDTQYF.

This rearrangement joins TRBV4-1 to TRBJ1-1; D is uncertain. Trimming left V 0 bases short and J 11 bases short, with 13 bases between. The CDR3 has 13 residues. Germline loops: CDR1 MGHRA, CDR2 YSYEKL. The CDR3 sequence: CASSQDSGGRAFF. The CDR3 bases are TGCGCCAGCAGCCAAGATTCGGGAGGACGGGCTTTCTTT.

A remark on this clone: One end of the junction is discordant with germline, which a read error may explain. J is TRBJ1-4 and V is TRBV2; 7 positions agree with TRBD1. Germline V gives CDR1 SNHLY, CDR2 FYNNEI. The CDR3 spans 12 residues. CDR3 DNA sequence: TGTGCCAGCAGGGGGGACAGCCGACGTGACCTTTTT. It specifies CASRGDSRRDLF.

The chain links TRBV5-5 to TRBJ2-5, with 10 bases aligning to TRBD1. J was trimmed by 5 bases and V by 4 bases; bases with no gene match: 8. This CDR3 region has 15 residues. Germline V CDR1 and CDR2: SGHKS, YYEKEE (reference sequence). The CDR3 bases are TGTGCCAGCAGCACACCGACAGGGGGCAGTGAGACCCAGTACTTC. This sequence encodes CASSTPTGGSETQYF.

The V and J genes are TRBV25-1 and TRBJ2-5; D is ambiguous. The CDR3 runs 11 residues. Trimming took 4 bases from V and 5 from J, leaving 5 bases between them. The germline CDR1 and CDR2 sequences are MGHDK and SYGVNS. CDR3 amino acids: CASSAGETQYF. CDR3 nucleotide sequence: TGTGCCAGCAGTGCCGGGGAGACCCAGTACTTC. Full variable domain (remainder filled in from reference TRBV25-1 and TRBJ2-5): EADIYQTPRYLVIGTGKKITLECSQTMGHDKMYWYQQDPGMELHLIHYSYGVNSTEKGDLSSESTVSRIRTEHFPLTLESARPSHTSQYLCASSAGETQYFGPGTRLLVL.

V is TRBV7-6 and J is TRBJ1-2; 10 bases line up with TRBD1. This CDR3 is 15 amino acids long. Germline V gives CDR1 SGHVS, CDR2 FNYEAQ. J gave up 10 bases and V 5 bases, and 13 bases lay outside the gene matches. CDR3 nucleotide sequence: TGTGCCAGCAGCCTATTCACGAGGGACAGGGGAAACTACACCTTC. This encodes CASSLFTRDRGNYTF.

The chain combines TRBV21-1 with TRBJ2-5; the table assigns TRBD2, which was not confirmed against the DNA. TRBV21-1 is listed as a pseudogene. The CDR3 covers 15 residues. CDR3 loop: CASSKSETSGVSQYF. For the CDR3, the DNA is TGTGCCAGCAGCAAAAGCGAGACTAGCGGGGTATCCCAGTACTTC.

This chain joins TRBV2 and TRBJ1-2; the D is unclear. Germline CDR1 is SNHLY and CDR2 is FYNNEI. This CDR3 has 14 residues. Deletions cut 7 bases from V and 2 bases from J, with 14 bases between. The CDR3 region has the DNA TGTGCCAGCACCCTGGGAAGGGAGAACTATGGCTACACCTTC. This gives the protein CASTLGRENYGYTF.

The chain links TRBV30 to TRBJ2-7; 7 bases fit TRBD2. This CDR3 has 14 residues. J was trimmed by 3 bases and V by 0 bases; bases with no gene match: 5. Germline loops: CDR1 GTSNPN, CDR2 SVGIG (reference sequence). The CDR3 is CAWSVSGGVYEQYF. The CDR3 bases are TGTGCCTGGAGTGTATCGGGGGGTGTCTACGAGCAGTACTTC.

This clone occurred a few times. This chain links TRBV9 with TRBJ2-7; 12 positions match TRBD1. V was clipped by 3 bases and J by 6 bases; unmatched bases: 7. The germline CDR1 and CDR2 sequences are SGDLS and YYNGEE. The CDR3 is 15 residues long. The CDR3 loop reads CASSERDRGHAEQYF. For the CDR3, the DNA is TGTGCCAGCAGCGAGAGGGACAGGGGGCATGCCGAGCAGTACTTC.

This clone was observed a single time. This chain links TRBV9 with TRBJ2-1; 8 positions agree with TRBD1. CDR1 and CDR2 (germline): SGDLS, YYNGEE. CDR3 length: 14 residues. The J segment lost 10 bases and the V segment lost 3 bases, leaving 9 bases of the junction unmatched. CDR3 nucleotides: TGTGCCAGCAGCGGCAGACAGGGGAGGCACGAGCAGTTCTTC. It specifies CASSGRQGRHEQFF.